The sample holds many counts of the clone carrying this T cell receptor (beta chain). This entry is derived from a study of regulatory T cells in long-lasting Graves disease. Germline values: CDR1 MNHEY, CDR2 SVGEGT. The CDR3 is made up of 13 amino acids. V gave up 2 bases and J gave up 3 bases, with 8 bases separating them. Described time point: persistent/refractory GD, antithyroid drugs over 5 years with positive TRAb. From PBMCs, RNA was extracted and then used to make the TCR library. Researchers made TCR beta libraries by using iRepertoire HTBI primers and running Arm-PCR on CDR3 regions. A single record per CDR3 protein comes from TCRdb applying MiXCR to the multiplex PCR reads. The table has roughly 300,000 distinct CDR3 sequences, around 20% seen once.

This sequence was found in a female donor with Graves disease. The chain has TRBV6-2 or TRBV6-3 and TRBJ2-7; a possible D gene is TRBD1 (6 bases). The starting material was peripheral blood mononuclear cells (PBMCs), obtained when the disease was refractory, from a patient treated with antithyroid drugs. This chain's CDR3 is CASSYEQGYEQYF. The CDR3, as DNA: TGTGCCAGCAGTTACGAACAGGGCTACGAGCAGTACTTC.